This TCR beta chain was sequenced during a study of T-cell memory formation after mild COVID-19. The CDR3 sequence is 14 residues long. V was cut by 3 bases and J by 7 bases, with 15 bases left in between. CDR1 and CDR2 from the germline V gene are GTSNPN and SVGIG (reference sequence). Whole-study results and caveats: Memory cells collected pre-infection included some clones that later responded, suggesting cross-reactive memory joined. Contracting clones from day 15 to 85 had balanced CD4/CD8; later expanders favoured CD4+.

Regarding this clonotype: Its matching antigen is unknown.

TCRdb reprocessed the 5' RACE reads via MiXCR and lists one record per CDR3 protein. The table lists 130,000 to 150,000 distinct CDR3 sequences, 6% to 6.5% of them singletons. V gene TRBV30 combines with J gene TRBJ2-2; D perhaps matches TRBD2 (5 bases). Source material: PBMCs or a T cell subset sorted from them (not recorded which). The TCR was taken from an adult woman who had mild COVID-19 (a few samples of this study predate the infection). Cell type and time point are not known. CDR3 bases: TGTGCCTGGAGCGAAAATGCCCGGGGCGGGGAGCTGTTTTTT. It codes for CAWSENARGGELFF.